One sample yielded the 7 T cell receptor beta chains listed below, sequenced in a study of identical twins (TCRdb year 2016). Library generation was performed with 5' RACE. Sequencing took place on an Illumina HiSeq 2000. The raw public data were reprocessed by TCRdb itself: fastp quality trimming at Q25, MiXCR clonotype calling, in-frame beta chains only. CDR3 protein duplicates are merged, each entry listing the most common genes and DNA. The sample table shows about 470,000 distinct CDR3 sequences, and 20% to 30% are seen once. 2.5% to 3.5% of the sample goes to the ten largest clones. This sample was also put to use in a study of T cells expressing NK-cell markers.

Sequenced material: CD4+ T cells sorted from blood. These receptors were obtained from a woman in her late teens or twenties in good health.

The sample holds a few counts of this clonotype. The chain joins TRBV27 to TRBJ2-3, with TRBD2 identical over 11 bases. The germline V gene encodes CDR1 MNHEY and CDR2 SMNVEV (reference sequence). V shed 6 bases and J 5 bases; nucleotides not matched to a gene: 10. This CDR3 contains 16 residues. The CDR3 is CASSLYSGRDGDTQYF. CDR3 DNA sequence: TGTGCCAGCAGCCTATATAGCGGGAGGGATGGAGATACGCAGTATTTT.

This clonotype was seen a few times. The CDR3 coding sequence is TGCAGCGTTGGGGGACAGTCGACAGATACGCAGTATTTT. Translation gives CSVGGQSTDTQYF. The chain employs TRBV29-1 and TRBJ2-3, with 7 bases matching TRBD1. Germline values: CDR1 SQVTM, CDR2 ANQGSEA. The CDR3 runs to 13 residues. V shed 4 bases and J 3 bases; nucleotides not matched to a gene: 4.

This sequence joins TRBV3-1 and TRBJ1-2; D call uncertain. The length of the CDR3 is 11 residues. Trimming removed 3 bases from V and 7 bases from J, with 6 bases in between. Germline loops: CDR1 LGHDT, CDR2 YNNKEL (reference sequence). This CDR3 reads CASSHLSGYTF. The CDR3, as DNA: TGTGCCAGCAGCCATTTGAGTGGCTACACCTTC.

This chain links TRBV7-2 with TRBJ2-5; TRBD2 matches at 10 bases. After removal of 5 bases from V and 2 bases from J, the junction contained 2 bases not matched to a gene. Germline-derived CDR1 and CDR2 are SGHTA and FQGNSA. CDR3 length equals 14 residues. The CDR3: CASSQGLAQETQYF. Here the CDR3 DNA reads TGTGCCAGCAGCCAGGGACTAGCGCAAGAGACCCAGTACTTC.

CDR3 in DNA: TGCGCCAGCAGCTCCCCTGGGCGGGGGGGAGTCGATGAGCAGTTCTTC. It is translated as CASSSPGRGGVDEQFF. This sequence joins TRBV5-1 and TRBJ2-1, with 9 bases matching TRBD2. The V gene's germline CDR1 is SGHRS and CDR2 YFSETQ. The CDR3 is 16 amino acids. Trimming at V came to 3 bases and at J to 8 bases, leaving 12 bases not matched to a gene.

This clonotype was observed at least ten times. The gene calls are TRBV29-1 and TRBJ2-5; a weak D match, TRBD2 (6 bases). The CDR3 consists of 14 residues. Trimming removed 7 bases at V and 2 bases at J, with 17 bases between. Germline CDR1 and CDR2: SQVTM and ANQGSEA. The CDR3 is CSAPLGGGQETQYF. The CDR3 coding sequence is TGCAGCGCCCCACTTGGAGGAGGGCAAGAGACCCAGTACTTC.

This clonotype was counted between two and nine times. In DNA, the CDR3 is TGTGCCAGCATCAAAGACCTCAGCGGGAATAATGAGCAGTTCTTC. Encoded protein: CASIKDLSGNNEQFF. V and J are TRBV7-2 and TRBJ2-1, with 7 bases lining up with TRBD2. Per the germline V gene, CDR1 is SGHTA and CDR2 is FQGNSA. The V and J ends lost 7 bases and 7 bases, in that order; junction bases with no gene match: 13. The length of the CDR3 is 15 residues.